This TCR beta chain was captured in a study of shared T cell receptors in the human thymus. This CDR3 is built from 15 residues. V trimming: 3 bases; J trimming: 7 bases; junction bases outside the gene matches: 8. Per germline, CDR1 LNHDA and CDR2 SQIVND (reference sequence). Some clones are missing from TCRdb's copy, which holds only in-frame ones; the method was immunoSEQ multiplex PCR. This table holds fewer than 700,000 clones, 70% to 90% found once. The sample was also reused in another study, on human thymus T cells. Per that study: Corrective surgery for congenital heart defects was being performed on the healthy Finnish infants who served as donors. Resections were taken during corrective heart surgery, and the thymus tissue came from these. Use of V and J genes seemed skewed within the thymic and blood repertoires.

The chain carries TRBV19 and TRBJ2-2; the match to TRBD1 covers 7 bases. The clonotype was recovered from a boy in the first two years of life with a congenital heart defect. The sample taken for sequencing was thymocytes. The DNA for the CDR3 is TGTGCCAGTAGTATCCCAAGGGGGCGTAACGGGGAGCTGTTTTTT. It yields the protein CASSIPRGRNGELFF.